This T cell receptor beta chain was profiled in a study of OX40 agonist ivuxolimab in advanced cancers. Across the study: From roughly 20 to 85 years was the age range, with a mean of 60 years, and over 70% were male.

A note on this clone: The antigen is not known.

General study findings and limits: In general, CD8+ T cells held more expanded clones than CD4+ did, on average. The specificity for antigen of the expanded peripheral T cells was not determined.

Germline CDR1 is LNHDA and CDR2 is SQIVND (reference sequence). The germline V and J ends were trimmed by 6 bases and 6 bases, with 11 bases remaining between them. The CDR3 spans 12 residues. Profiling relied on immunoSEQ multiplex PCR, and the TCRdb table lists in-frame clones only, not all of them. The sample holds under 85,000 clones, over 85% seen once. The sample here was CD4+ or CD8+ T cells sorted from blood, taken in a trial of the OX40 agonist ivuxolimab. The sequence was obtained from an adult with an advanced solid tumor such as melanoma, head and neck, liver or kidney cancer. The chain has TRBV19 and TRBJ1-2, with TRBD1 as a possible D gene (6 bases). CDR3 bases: TGTGCCAGTAGACAGGGAACCGATGGCTACACCTTC. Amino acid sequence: CASRQGTDGYTF.